These 31 T cell receptor beta chains were sequenced from one sample in a study of T cell responses to AZD1222 COVID-19 vaccine. Clones were read by immunoSEQ multiplex PCR, and TCRdb kept only the in-frame ones, dropping some. The repertoire includes about 120,000 clones, roughly 90% of them detected once, and approximately 3.5% sits in the top ten. Sequenced material: peripheral blood, taken on day 0 of AZD1222 vaccination. The receptors here all came from an adult in good health.

This CDR3 reads CASSLGRDSPLHF. CDR3 coding DNA: TGTGCCAGCAGCTTAGGCAGGGATTCACCCCTCCACTTT. The gene calls are TRBV7-8 and TRBJ1-6, with TRBD1 as a possible D gene (5 bases). This CDR3 region has 13 residues. Germline V gives CDR1 SGHVS, CDR2 FQNEAQ. The V gene lost 1 base and the J gene lost 8 bases, with 6 bases spanning the gap.

The chain carries TRBV30 and TRBJ1-5; no firm D call. The germline V gene encodes CDR1 GTSNPN and CDR2 SVGIG (reference sequence). This CDR3 comprises 16 residues. V gave up 0 bases and J gave up 0 bases, with 12 bases separating them. The CDR3 sequence is CAWSVGTEYSNQPQHF. CDR3 sequence (DNA): TGTGCCTGGAGTGTCGGTACAGAATATAGCAATCAGCCCCAGCATTTT.

This sequence joins TRBV27 and TRBJ1-2; D gene uncertain. The V and J ends lost 3 bases and 6 bases respectively, with 11 bases between them. This CDR3 comprises 13 residues. Germline V lookup: CDR1 MNHEY, CDR2 SMNVEV (reference sequence). CDR3 in amino acids: CASSFGWGDGYTF. The CDR3 nucleotides are TGTGCCAGCAGTTTTGGCTGGGGAGATGGCTACACCTTC.

The chain couples TRBV6-4 to TRBJ1-6; no reliable D call. Germline V gene data show CDR1 as MRHNA and CDR2 as SNTAGT. Trimming shortened V by 2 bases and J by 5 bases, and 4 bases separated the two germline ends. The CDR3 is 13 residues long. In DNA, the CDR3 is TGTGCCAGCAGTGACAGGGATAATTCACCCCTCCACTTT. This encodes CASSDRDNSPLHF.

The V and J genes are TRBV5-1 and TRBJ1-3, with a tentative D call TRBD1 (5 bases). The CDR3 covers 14 residues. CDR1 SGHRS and CDR2 YFSETQ come from the germline V gene. Trimming left V 5 bases short and J 3 bases short, with 12 bases between. CDR3 nucleotides: TGCGCCAGCAGGGGGGAACTTAATGGAAACACCATATATTTT. It specifies CASRGELNGNTIYF.

The chain recombines TRBV6-4 with TRBJ1-1, with D perhaps TRBD1 (6 bases). The CDR3 spans 13 residues. Germline V CDR1 and CDR2: MRHNA, SNTAGT. The V end lost 6 bases, the J end lost 4 bases, and 12 bases lay between the germline ends. The CDR3 DNA is TGTGCCAGCAGCCCGGAAGGGGGCACTGAAGCTTTCTTT. It encodes CASSPEGGTEAFF.

The chain joins TRBV4-2 to TRBJ1-2, with D perhaps matching TRBD1 (6 bases). The germline gives CDR1 LGHNA, CDR2 YNFKEQ. This CDR3 has 13 residues. The germline V and J ends were trimmed by 1 base and 6 bases, with 9 bases remaining between them. The CDR3 DNA is TGTGCCAGCAGCCAAGGGGGGCCGGATGGCTACACCTTC. This translates into CASSQGGPDGYTF.

The rearrangement joins TRBV5-1 to TRBJ2-1; TRBD1 agrees at 9 bases. V dropped 3 bases and J dropped 5; count of bases not matched to a gene: 15. The CDR3 is 18 residues long. Germline lookup yields CDR1 SGHRS and CDR2 YFSETQ. The CDR3 nucleotides read TGCGCCAGCAGCTCTCTGCCCCAAGACAGGGGGTTCAACAATGAGCAGTTCTTC. Translation gives CASSSLPQDRGFNNEQFF.

V is TRBV19 and J is TRBJ2-7, with D uncertain. The CDR3 runs 12 residues. The V gene lost 3 bases and the J gene lost 5 bases, with 8 bases spanning the gap. Germline CDR1 and CDR2: LNHDA and SQIVND (reference sequence). CDR3: CASSISTNEQYF. The DNA of the CDR3 is TGTGCCAGTAGTATTTCAACAAACGAGCAGTACTTC. Using reference TRBV19 and TRBJ2-7 for the parts outside the CDR3, the full variable domain is DGGITQSPKYLFRKEGQNVTLSCEQNLNHDAMYWYRQDPGQGLRLIYYSQIVNDFQKGDIAEGYSVSREKKESFPLTVTSAQKNPTAFYLCASSISTNEQYFGPGTRLTVT.

This chain joins TRBV3-1 (or the pseudogene TRBV3-2) and TRBJ2-2; the D gene is possibly TRBD2 (5 bases). The CDR3 is 17 amino acids. Germline V lookup: CDR1 LGHDT, CDR2 YNNKEL (reference sequence). Deletions cut 2 bases from V and 5 bases from J, with 18 bases between. For the CDR3, the DNA is TGTGCCAGCAGCCAACAGCCCCCGAAGGGAGAGACCGGGGAGCTGTTTTTT. This translates into CASSQQPPKGETGELFF.

The gene calls are TRBV10-1 and TRBJ1-1; tentatively, D is TRBD1 (5 bases). Deletions cut 6 bases from V and 0 bases from J, with 20 bases between. Per germline, CDR1 WNHNN and CDR2 SYGVQD (reference sequence). The CDR3 runs to 17 residues. The CDR3 loop reads CASRDGHQSDMNTEAFF. The CDR3 nucleotides read TGCGCCAGCAGGGACGGGCACCAGTCGGACATGAACACTGAAGCTTTCTTT.

The V and J genes are TRBV14 and TRBJ1-2; D is undetermined. With 1 base removed from V and 8 bases from J, the gap between germline ends came to 11 bases. Germline CDR1 SGHDN, CDR2 FVKESK. The CDR3 extends over 13 amino acids. The CDR3 reads CASSQGLSRGYTF. The CDR3 DNA reads TGTGCCAGCAGCCAAGGTCTCAGCCGAGGCTACACCTTC.

The rearrangement links TRBV5-1 to TRBJ2-2; unclear D gene. The CDR3 loop spans 14 amino acids. CDR1 is SGHRS, CDR2 YFSETQ, per germline. Between the trimmed V and J ends, which lost 2 bases and 4 bases, there was a span of 9 bases. CDR3 bases: TGCGCCAGCAGCTTCGACCTAACCACCGGGGAGCTGTTTTTT. Its protein product is CASSFDLTTGELFF.

The rearrangement uses TRBV11-2 and TRBJ1-1; D is perhaps TRBD1 (6 bases). CDR1 is SGHAT and CDR2 is FQNNGV in the germline V gene. Trimming shortened V by 5 bases and J by 3 bases, and 22 bases separated the two germline ends. The CDR3 is 17 amino acids. For the CDR3, the DNA is TGTGCCAGCAGCCCCTATCTCGGGGGGCTTAGGGACACTGAAGCTTTCTTT. This sequence encodes CASSPYLGGLRDTEAFF.

The chain is built from TRBV5-6 and TRBJ2-7; D is unresolved. The length of the CDR3 is 13 residues. From germline, CDR1 is SGHDT and CDR2 YYEEEE. With 2 bases removed from V and 3 bases from J, the gap between germline ends came to 9 bases. DNA of the CDR3: TGTGCCAGCAGCTTTTGGCAGAGCTACGAGCAGTACTTC. Protein product: CASSFWQSYEQYF. Full variable domain (missing parts from reference TRBV5-6 and TRBJ2-7): DAGVTQSPTHLIKTRGQQVTLRCSPKSGHDTVSWYQQALGQGPQFIFQYYEEEERQRGNFPDRFSGHQFPNYSSELNVNALLLGDSALYLCASSFWQSYEQYFGPGTRLTVT.

The rearrangement links TRBV11-3 to TRBJ1-1; tentatively, D is TRBD1 (6 bases). Trimming removed 2 bases from V and 7 bases from J, with 8 bases in between. There are 12 residues in the CDR3. Germline CDR1 SGHNT, CDR2 YENEEA. The CDR3 DNA sequence: TGTGCCAGCAGCTTAAGGGGGAATGAAGCTTTCTTT. Translated, it gives CASSLRGNEAFF.

The chain carries TRBV6-5 and TRBJ2-3; 8 nucleotides agree with TRBD2. Germline loops: CDR1 MNHEY, CDR2 SVGAGI. Trimming took 1 base from V and 3 from J; bases not matched to a gene: 3. CDR3 size: 15 residues. Written as DNA, the CDR3 is TGTGCCAGCAGTTACTATCGGGGGGGGACAGATACGCAGTATTTT. It specifies CASSYYRGGTDTQYF.

This chain links TRBV18 with TRBJ2-5; no definite D call. Germline V gene sequence: CDR1 KGHSH, CDR2 LQKENI. This CDR3 region has 13 residues. Trimming took 5 bases from V and 8 from J, leaving 15 bases between them. CDR3: CASSSAGVDTQYF. CDR3 nucleotides: TGTGCCAGCTCATCTGCCGGTGTTGATACCCAGTACTTC.

The chain carries TRBV18 and TRBJ2-5; 7 bases align to TRBD2. CDR3 length equals 13 residues. V lost 6 bases to trimming and J lost 4 bases; unmatched junction nucleotides: 5. Germline lookup yields CDR1 KGHSH and CDR2 LQKENI. The CDR3 nucleotides read TGTGCCAGCTCCTCAGGGAGGGTAGAGACCCAGTACTTC. Translation gives CASSSGRVETQYF.

This clone was detected only a few times. J is TRBJ1-1 and V is TRBV27; no clear D gene. V was cut by 3 bases and J by 0 bases, with 5 bases left in between. The CDR3 contains 13 residues. The germline CDR1 and CDR2 sequences are MNHEY and SMNVEV (reference sequence). CDR3 in amino acids: CASSFQVNTEAFF. The CDR3 DNA follows: TGTGCCAGCAGTTTCCAGGTGAACACTGAAGCTTTCTTT.

This clone was recorded only once. The chain employs TRBV9 and TRBJ1-3; D is ambiguous. CDR1 is SGDLS and CDR2 is YYNGEE in the germline V gene. V was trimmed by 10 bases and J by 0 bases, leaving 20 bases between them. The CDR3 extends over 16 amino acids. The CDR3 protein is CASSRGGRYSGNTIYF. As DNA, the CDR3 is TGTGCCTCAAGCCGGGGAGGAAGATACTCTGGAAACACCATATATTTT.

The chain couples TRBV28 to TRBJ2-7; D may match TRBD1 or TRBD2 (6 bases each). Germline CDR1 and CDR2: MDHEN and SYDVKM. With 5 bases removed from V and 4 bases from J, the gap between germline ends came to 18 bases. This CDR3 comprises 15 residues. CDR3 region: CASSLTGARSYEQYF. The CDR3 DNA reads TGTGCCAGCAGTCTAACGGGGGCGCGGTCTTACGAGCAGTACTTC.

The chain employs TRBV5-1 and TRBJ1-5; a weak D match, TRBD1 (6 bases). V lost 6 bases, J lost 1 base, and 26 bases lay in between. The CDR3 runs to 19 residues. The V gene's germline CDR1 is SGHRS and CDR2 YFSETQ. CDR3 amino acids: CASIEGGQGEGLSNQPQHF. The CDR3 coding sequence is TGCGCCAGCATAGAGGGGGGCCAAGGGGAAGGGTTAAGCAATCAGCCCCAGCATTTT.

The chain is built from TRBV19 and TRBJ2-5; 8 nucleotides align to TRBD1. This CDR3 comprises 14 residues. From germline, CDR1 is LNHDA and CDR2 SQIVND (reference sequence). Unmatched junction bases numbered 5, after V lost 8 bases and J lost 0 bases. The CDR3: CASRDRRYQETQYF. The CDR3 nucleotides are TGTGCCAGTCGGGACAGGAGGTACCAAGAGACCCAGTACTTC. Full variable domain (remainder filled in from reference TRBV19 and TRBJ2-5): DGGITQSPKYLFRKEGQNVTLSCEQNLNHDAMYWYRQDPGQGLRLIYYSQIVNDFQKGDIAEGYSVSREKKESFPLTVTSAQKNPTAFYLCASRDRRYQETQYFGPGTRLLVL.

The chain has TRBV6-5 and TRBJ2-7; 10 positions agree with TRBD2. The CDR3 covers 13 residues. The germline V gene encodes CDR1 MNHEY and CDR2 SVGAGI. V shed 6 bases, J shed 2 bases, and the junction held 1 base outside the gene matches. This CDR3 reads CASRTSGAYEQYF. The CDR3 DNA reads as TGTGCCAGCAGAACTAGCGGGGCCTACGAGCAGTACTTC.

The sample holds many counts of this clone. The chain is built from TRBV4-1 and TRBJ1-2; D is unclear. The V and J ends lost 4 bases and 4 bases respectively, with 16 bases between them. The CDR3 totals 15 residues. CDR1 and CDR2 from the germline V gene are MGHRA and YSYEKL. As DNA, the CDR3 is TGCGCCAGCAGCCCCAATAGCAGGACCCTCTATGGCTACACCTTC. Translation gives CASSPNSRTLYGYTF.

This chain uses TRBV3-1 (or the pseudogene TRBV3-2) with TRBJ2-7, with a weak D call TRBD1 (6 bases). This CDR3 contains 14 residues. Germline V gives CDR1 LGHDT, CDR2 YNNKEL (reference sequence). V was trimmed by 4 bases and J by 2 bases, leaving 12 bases between them. CDR3 DNA: TGTGCCAGCAGCCTATCTGACAGGACCTACGAGCAGTACTTC. Its protein is CASSLSDRTYEQYF.

This rearrangement joins TRBV5-5 to TRBJ1-2; weak D call: TRBD1 (5 bases). From germline, CDR1 is SGHKS and CDR2 YYEKEE (reference sequence). This CDR3 region has 14 residues. Deletions cut 5 bases from V and 7 bases from J, with 18 bases between. CDR3 bases: TGTGCCAGCAGTCCTCCCGGGGGATTCGGTGGCTACACCTTC. This translates into CASSPPGGFGGYTF.

The chain recombines TRBV3-1 (or the pseudogene TRBV3-2) with TRBJ1-3; D call uncertain. This CDR3 region has 13 residues. Trimming left V 6 bases short and J 2 bases short, with 8 bases between. Germline-derived CDR1 and CDR2 are LGHDT and YNNKEL (reference sequence). The DNA of the CDR3 is TGTGCCAGCAGTAAGGACGCTGGAAACACCATATATTTT. This gives the protein CASSKDAGNTIYF.

This chain uses TRBV9 with TRBJ1-1; a weak D match, TRBD1 (6 bases). Germline V gene lookup returns CDR1 SGDLS and CDR2 YYNGEE. This CDR3 comprises 14 residues. Between the trimmed V and J ends, which lost 4 bases and 3 bases, there was a span of 13 bases. CDR3 region: CASSRGGVDTEAFF. The CDR3 DNA is TGTGCCAGCAGCCGAGGGGGAGTGGACACTGAAGCTTTCTTT.

The V and J genes are TRBV6-5 and TRBJ1-2; D is possibly TRBD1 (5 bases). V lost 3 bases, J lost 5 bases, and 13 bases lay in between. The germline V gene has CDR1 MNHEY and CDR2 SVGAGI. The CDR3 totals 14 residues. CDR3 bases: TGTGCCAGCAGTTATCTCGGGACCGCTTATGGCTACACCTTC. Translated, it gives CASSYLGTAYGYTF.